This T cell receptor (beta chain) comes out of a study of PD-1 blockade in classical Hodgkin lymphoma. General observations from the study: Relative to healthy donors, newly diagnosed patients reportedly had lower baseline TCR diversity, which was reported as lower still in relapsed/refractory patients. Complete responders' diversity at baseline resembled that of newly diagnosed patients. TCR diversity in CD4+, not CD8+, cells rose significantly by C4D1.

Clones were sequenced by immunoSEQ multiplex PCR, and TCRdb holds only the in-frame ones, with some missing. The sample shows 49,000 or so clones, over 70% of them seen only once. Turning to this clone: The antigen remains undetermined. The identical CDR3 is also encoded by other nucleotide sequences in the sample.

Germline CDR1 and CDR2: SGHRS and YFSETQ. The V end was cut by 3 bases, the J end by 0 bases, with 9 bases between. This CDR3 has 14 residues. Every patient experienced relapse after autologous stem cell transplantation, and brentuximab vedotin exposure varied. This clonotype was sampled from a human donor with classical Hodgkin lymphoma. The starting material was peripheral blood mononuclear cells (PBMCs), obtained before the second cycle of nivolumab. The chain joins TRBV5-1 to TRBJ1-1, with D hard to call. CDR3 sequence: CASSSDGLNTEAFF. The CDR3 coding sequence is TGCGCCAGCAGCTCGGACGGTTTGAACACTGAAGCTTTCTTT.